Listed below are T cell receptor beta chains from one sample, sequenced in a study of regulatory T cells in long-lasting Graves disease. TCRdb independently ran MiXCR on the multiplex PCR reads; one entry per CDR3 protein. This sample carries around 360,000 distinct CDR3 sequences, around 15% of them seen once, and the ten largest clones take over 20%. These records were also assigned to another study, of T cells in Graves' hyperthyroidism and ophthalmopathy.

The sample in question was peripheral blood mononuclear cells (PBMCs), obtained at new diagnosis, from a patient treated with antithyroid drugs. All receptors come from a woman aged 18 to 35 with Graves disease. The CDR3 runs from the conserved cysteine through the conserved F or W. The D gene is left open where the match is weak. Size is stated for part of the rows, as once, few or many counts, or as a class when the clone is expanded.

TRBJ2-1 TRBV9 - - TGTGCCAGCAGCGTAATTTGGGGAGATGAGCAGTTCTTC CASSVIWGDEQFF
TRBJ2-5 TRBV4-1 TRBD2 many TGCGCCAGCAGCCAAGCTAGCGGACTCCAAGAGACCCAGTACTTC CASSQASGLQETQYF
TRBJ1-1 TRBV19 TRBD1 - TGTGCCAGTGGGGCCCAGCCAGGGGGGAGGACAGAAGCTTTCTTT CASGAQPGGRTEAFF
TRBJ2-7 TRBV2 - many TGTGCCAGCACCACCACCACCCTCTACGAGCAGTACTTC CASTTTTLYEQYF
TRBJ1-5 TRBV2 TRBD1 many TGTGCCAGCGGCCAACAGGGGCGGCAGCCCCAGCATTTT CASGQQGRQPQHF
TRBJ2-1 TRBV24-1 - many TGTGCCACCAGTGAACCGGCTGGCTCCCGTTACAATGAGCAGTTCTTC CATSEPAGSRYNEQFF
TRBJ2-7 TRBV6-5 - many TGTGCCAGCAGTTCTCGGACGGTTACCCCCTACGAGCAGTACTTC CASSSRTVTPYEQYF
TRBJ2-5 TRBV14 - many TGTGCCAGCAGCCAAGAGTGGAAGGCTAGCGTACAGACCCAGTACTTC CASSQEWKASVQTQYF
TRBJ2-7 TRBV6-1 TRBD1 - TGTGCCAGCAGACGCGACAGGGGTTGGTACGAGCAGTACTTC CASRRDRGWYEQYF
TRBJ1-3 TRBV11-2 - few TGTGCCAGCAGCTTAACGACAGGTGGAAACACCATATATTTT CASSLTTGGNTIYF
TRBJ2-5 TRBV3-1 - many TGTGCCAGCAGCCGTGGACAGATTGAAGAGACCCAGTACTTC CASSRGQIEETQYF
TRBJ1-2 TRBV6-1 - - TGTGTCAGCACGAGGGGAGACTATGGCTACACCTTC CVSTRGDYGYTF
TRBJ2-1 TRBV20-1 TRBD2 many TGCAGTGCTAGGGGGGGACTAGCGGGAATAAGTGAGCAGTTCTTC CSARGGLAGISEQFF
TRBJ2-1 TRBV6-1 - many TGTGCCACCTATCCCACGGGGGCGAGACTGTTCAATGAGCAGTTCTTC CATYPTGARLFNEQFF
TRBJ2-5 TRBV30 - many TGTGCCTGGATAAAGTGGCCCCCGGAGACCCAGTACTTC CAWIKWPPETQYF
TRBJ1-5 TRBV9 - - TGTGCCAGCAGCGTAGGTGTGGGGGGCAATCAGCCCCAGCATTTT CASSVGVGGNQPQHF
TRBJ2-5 TRBV20-1 TRBD2 many TGCAGTGCTTCAAGACTAGCGGGGGCCCAAGAGACCCAGTACTTC CSASRLAGAQETQYF
TRBJ2-3 TRBV28 TRBD2 many TGTGCTAGCTCCCGGACTAGCGGGAGAACAGATACGCAGTATTTT CASSRTSGRTDTQYF
TRBJ1-4 TRBV10-3 - - TGTGCCATCAGTGAGACTAATGAAAAACTGTTTTTT CAISETNEKLFF
TRBJ1-5 TRBV6-1 - many TGTGCCAGCAGTCCGGGACACCACAATCAGCCCCAGCATTTT CASSPGHHNQPQHF
TRBJ2-3 TRBV28 - many TGTGCCAGCTTCAGCATAGCGAGAGAGGGGGGAGATACGCAGTATTTT CASFSIAREGGDTQYF
TRBJ1-5 TRBV2 TRBD1 many TGTGCCAGCAGTGTCGCCAGGGGACCGGTCGGGACAGAGAATCAGCCCCAGCATTTT CASSVARGPVGTENQPQHF
TRBJ2-2 TRBV27 - - TGTGCCAGCAGTTCCCGAGAGGCGGAGAACACCGGGGAGCTGTTTTTT CASSSREAENTGELFF
TRBJ2-1 TRBV27 - many TGTGCCAGCAGTTTGCGGGAATTTCACTACAATGAGCAGTTCTTC CASSLREFHYNEQFF
TRBJ1-1 TRBV28 - many TGTGCCAGCAGTTTAATGACAGGAGGGACTGAAGCTTTCTTT CASSLMTGGTEAFF
TRBJ2-3 TRBV6-1 - few TGTGCCAGCAGCCCGAGCTCAGATACGCAGTATTTT CASSPSSDTQYF
TRBJ2-1 TRBV27 - many TGTGCCAGCAGTTCCCCGCCCTCGGGTGAGCAGTTCTTC CASSSPPSGEQFF
TRBJ1-2 TRBV30 - many TGTGCCTGGAGTCACGTGGATCCAAACTATGGCTACACCTTC CAWSHVDPNYGYTF
TRBJ1-2 TRBV3-1 - many TGTGCCAGCAGCCAAAGTACAGCCTATGGCTACACCTTC CASSQSTAYGYTF
TRBJ2-1 TRBV4-1 TRBD2 - TGCGCCAGCAGCCGTCCGAGACTAGCGGTCCTTCTGCAGTTCTTC CASSRPRLAVLLQFF
TRBJ2-2 TRBV7-9 TRBD2 many TGTGCCAGCTTGGGCGGGAGCGCGTCCGGGGAGCTGTTTTTT CASLGGSASGELFF